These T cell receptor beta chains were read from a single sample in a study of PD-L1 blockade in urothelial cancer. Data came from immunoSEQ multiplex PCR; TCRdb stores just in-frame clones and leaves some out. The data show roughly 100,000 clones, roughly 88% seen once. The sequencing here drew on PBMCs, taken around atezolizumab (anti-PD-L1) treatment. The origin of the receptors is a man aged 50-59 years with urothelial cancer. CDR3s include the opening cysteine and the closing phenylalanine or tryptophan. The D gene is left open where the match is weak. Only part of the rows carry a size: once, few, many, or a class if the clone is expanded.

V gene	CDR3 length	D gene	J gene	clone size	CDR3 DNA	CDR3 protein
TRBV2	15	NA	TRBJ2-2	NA	TGTGCCAGCAGTGTGTCTAGCATGCCCACCGGGGAGCTGTTTTTT	CASSVSSMPTGELFF
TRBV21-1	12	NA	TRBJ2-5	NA	TGTGCCAGCAGCATTCTTGTTGAGGCCCAGTACTTC	CASSILVEAQYF
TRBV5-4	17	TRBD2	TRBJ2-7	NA	TGTGCCAGCTCCCTGGGTGGGCTAGCGGGAGGCTTGGACGAGCAGTACTTC	CASSLGGLAGGLDEQYF
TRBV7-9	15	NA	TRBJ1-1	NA	TGTGCCAGCAGCTTAGGTCGTAATTGGAACACTGAAGCTTTCTTT	CASSLGRNWNTEAFF
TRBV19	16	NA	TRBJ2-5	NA	TGTGCCAGTAGCCATAAGGCCCACAGCTCCCAAGAGACCCAGTACTTC	CASSHKAHSSQETQYF
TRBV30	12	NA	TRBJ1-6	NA	TGTGCCTGGATGGGGGCCGGTTCACCCCTCCACTTT	CAWMGAGSPLHF
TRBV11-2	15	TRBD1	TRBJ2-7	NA	TGTGCCAGCAGCTCCGACAGGGGAAGCTCCTACGAGCAGTACTTC	CASSSDRGSSYEQYF
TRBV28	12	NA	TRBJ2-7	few	TGTGCCAGCAGTTTGCGGACTTACGAGCAGTACTTC	CASSLRTYEQYF
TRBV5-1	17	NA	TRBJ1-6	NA	TGCGCCAGCAGTCAGAGATGGGAGGGGGGTTATAATTCACCCCTCCACTTT	CASSQRWEGGYNSPLHF
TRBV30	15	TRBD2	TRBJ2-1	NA	TGTGCCTGGAGTGTAGCGGGAGGATCCTACAATGAGCAGTTCTTC	CAWSVAGGSYNEQFF
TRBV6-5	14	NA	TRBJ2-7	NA	TGTGCCAGCACCAACTCCAGGGCCCACTACGAGCAGTACTTC	CASTNSRAHYEQYF
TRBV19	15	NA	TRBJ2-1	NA	TGTGCCAGTAGCCGAACCCGGGACTCTAACAATGAGCAGTTCTTC	CASSRTRDSNNEQFF
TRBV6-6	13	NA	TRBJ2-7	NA	TGTGCCAGCACAGGGCGAGAGACCTACGAGCAGTACTTC	CASTGRETYEQYF